The TCR beta chain under discussion was sequenced for a study of OX40 agonist ivuxolimab in advanced cancers. On the study more broadly: Patients received ivuxolimab, an intravenous treatment, every 2 weeks at 0.01 to 10 mg/kg. Prior anti-PD-1, anti-PD-L1 or anti-CTLA-4 therapy did not bar entry, and approximately 40% had some. Study findings and constraints: Some nonresponders additionally presented with little normalized T-cell clonal expansion.

Peripheral blood came from all dose cohorts at three timepoints. Germline CDR1 SGHDT, CDR2 YYEEEE. Trimming shortened V by 2 bases and J by 2 bases, and 11 bases separated the two germline ends. CDR3 length: 14 residues. As to this clone: The target antigen is unknown.

The method was immunoSEQ multiplex PCR; TCRdb's version includes in-frame clones alone and lacks a portion of them. The sample has approximately 28,000 clones, 91% seen once; the top ten hold roughly a tenth. This receptor was taken from an adult with an advanced solid tumor such as melanoma, head and neck, liver or kidney cancer. This chain links TRBV5-6 with TRBJ2-7; D call uncertain. The input for sequencing was CD4+ or CD8+ T cells sorted from blood, taken in a trial of the OX40 agonist ivuxolimab. The CDR3 reads CASSFGRSPYEQYF. The CDR3, as DNA: TGTGCCAGCAGCTTTGGGCGGTCCCCCTACGAGCAGTACTTC.